This TCR beta chain was captured by sequencing in a study of blood T cells in healthy people across ages. With a J-beta primer mix and a sample-barcoded 5' primer, a second PCR ran about 7 to 12 cycles. One entry per CDR3 protein, called by TCRdb with MiXCR from the 5' RACE reads. In the table there are 800,000 or so distinct CDR3 sequences, about 45% of which are singletons. This clonotype was recorded a few times. The CDR3 spans 12 residues. The germline gives CDR1 SQVTM, CDR2 ANQGSEA. Trimming pared 6 bases from V and 5 bases from J, leaving 12 bases between. This sequence originates from a man aged 80 or over in good health. This rearrangement joins TRBV29-1 to TRBJ2-3; D gene ambiguous. What was sequenced was blood. CDR3 in DNA: TGCAGCGTGGGCATGACGGTAGATACGCAGTATTTT. Protein product: CSVGMTVDTQYF.